This T cell receptor beta chain derives from a study of tumor and adjacent non-tumor tissue in lung cancer. Looking at the study overall: Aged roughly 31 to 85 years, patients included roughly 10 men and roughly 5 women with stage I to III disease.

A modified ARM-PCR protocol with three rounds of nested PCR amplified TCRbeta. From the multiplex PCR reads, TCRdb called clonotypes with MiXCR, one entry per CDR3 protein. The sample lists 200,000 to 250,000 distinct CDR3 sequences; approximately 74% were seen once. RNA was extracted from bulk tissue without any cell sorting. The V gene lost 0 bases and the J gene lost 0 bases, with 9 bases spanning the gap. CDR1 is DFQATT, CDR2 SNEGSKA, per germline (reference sequence). The CDR3 runs to 16 residues. This TCR derives from a man aged 55-75 years with non-small cell lung cancer. Sequenced: lung tumor tissue. The chain has TRBV20-1 and TRBJ1-6; tentative D call: TRBD1 (5 bases). The CDR3 protein is CSARDQGNSYNSPLHF. In DNA form, the CDR3 reads TGCAGTGCTAGAGATCAGGGAAACTCCTATAATTCACCCCTCCACTTT.